This T cell receptor (beta chain) is drawn from a study of cytomegalovirus exposure and HLA in healthy donors. Overall study results and limits: Clonal expansion was found to be greater in HLA-associated TCR beta chains than in equally common others in a later analysis. Earlier results showed most TCR beta V segments being productive about 87% or about 30% of the time. Excluded: some indistinguishable V segments such as TRBV6-2 and TRBV6-3.

This clone has only a few counts. Its antigen is not known. Germline V gene lookup returns CDR1 LGHNA and CDR2 YSLEER. V was pared by 5 bases and J by 8 bases, with 13 bases between. This CDR3 spans 13 amino acids. The PCR was carried out with 60 Vbeta primers and 13 Jbeta primers. The authors' processing: Later, an analysis found 80 million or so unique TCR beta chains, and 8.5 million to 12 million of these were shared. Only in-frame clones appear in the TCRdb table, and some are missing; sequencing was by immunoSEQ multiplex PCR. V, J and clone size derive from that table, while D and trimming were established from the DNA sequence. The profile covers 110,000 or so clones, with around 70% appearing a single time and under 14% taken by the ten largest.

The sequence derives from a woman aged 50 to 60 in good health and CMV-seropositive. The source material was PBMCs. The chain carries TRBV4-3 and TRBJ2-1; D call uncertain. This chain's CDR3 is CASSVARIYEQFF. The CDR3 DNA reads as TGCGCCAGCAGCGTCGCTAGGATCTATGAGCAGTTCTTC.